Presented here are 30 T cell receptor beta chains from one specimen sequenced in a study of T cells in Graves' hyperthyroidism and ophthalmopathy. The investigators amplified TCR beta CDR3 regions from RNA transcripts. The TCR CDR3 was amplified in a first-round RT-PCR using the HTBI primer set. TCRdb re-derived calls from the multiplex PCR reads in MiXCR, one entry per CDR3 protein. The data show about 640,000 distinct CDR3 sequences, with around 15% seen just once and approximately 12% held by the top ten. The sequenced material came from blood. Source of these receptors: a woman between 50 and 59 years old with Graves' ophthalmopathy.

At least ten counts were recorded for this clonotype. The chain uses TRBV28 and TRBJ2-7; D not certain. V was cut by 4 bases and J by 1 base, with 5 bases left in between. Germline V gene data show CDR1 as MDHEN and CDR2 as SYDVKM. This CDR3 comprises 12 residues. As DNA, the CDR3 is TGTGCCAGCAGTTATACGTCCTACGAGCAGTACTTC. Protein: CASSYTSYEQYF. The full variable domain, with the rest looked up from reference TRBV28 and TRBJ2-7, is DVKVTQSSRYLVKRTGEKVFLECVQDMDHENMFWYRQDPGLGLRLIYFSYDVKMKEKGDIPEGYSVSREKKERFSLILESASTNQTSMYLCASSYTSYEQYFGPGTRLTVT.

A few counts support this clonotype. The CDR3 DNA sequence: TGTGCCAGCAACCTACAGGGTCGGGTGACCCAGTACTTC. Translated, it gives CASNLQGRVTQYF. This rearrangement joins TRBV9 to TRBJ2-5; D perhaps matches TRBD1 (6 bases). Germline V CDR1 and CDR2: SGDLS, YYNGEE. This CDR3 region has 13 residues. V was shortened by 6 bases and J by 7 bases, with 16 bases between the two germline ends. Complete variable domain (other parts from reference TRBV9 and TRBJ2-5): DSGVTQTPKHLITATGQRVTLRCSPRSGDLSVYWYQQSLDQGLQFLIQYYNGEERAKGNILERFSAQQFPDLHSELNLSSLELGDSALYFCASNLQGRVTQYFGPGTRLLVL.

V and J are TRBV3-1 and TRBJ2-2; D not resolved. Germline CDR1 is LGHDT and CDR2 is YNNKEL (reference sequence). The germline V and J ends were trimmed by 2 bases and 6 bases, with 10 bases remaining between them. The CDR3 covers 14 residues. In DNA form, the CDR3 reads TGTGCCAGCAGCCAAAGATTAGGGCCCGGGGAGCTGTTTTTT. This sequence encodes CASSQRLGPGELFF. Combining the CDR3 with reference TRBV3-1 and TRBJ2-2 gives the whole variable domain DTAVSQTPKYLVTQMGNDKSIKCEQNLGHDTMYWYKQDSKKFLKIMFSYNNKELIINETVPNRFSPKSPDKAHLNLHINSLELGDSAVYFCASSQRLGPGELFFGEGSRLTVL.

This clonotype showed up many times. The CDR3 region is CSVDGGQGNPHGYTF. DNA for the CDR3: TGCAGCGTTGATGGAGGGCAGGGGAACCCCCATGGCTACACCTTC. V and J are TRBV29-1 and TRBJ1-2; possible D gene TRBD1, 6 bases. In germline, CDR1 is SQVTM, CDR2 ANQGSEA. The CDR3 is 15 residues long. The ends were cut back, 3 bases at V and 6 bases at J, with 20 bases in the middle.

As for this clonotype: Being one base from a much bigger clone, this may be a read error. The CDR3: CARSFRGWDTQYF. The CDR3 region has the DNA TGTGCCAGGAGCTTCCGAGGGTGGGATACGCAGTATTTT. This chain connects TRBV5-5 to TRBJ2-3, with a possible D match to TRBD2 (5 bases). Germline-derived CDR1 and CDR2 are SGHKS and YYEKEE (reference sequence). This CDR3 contains 13 residues. Supplemented by reference TRBV5-5 and TRBJ2-3, the full variable domain reads DAGVTQSPTHLIKTRGQQVTLRCSPISGHKSVSWYQQVLGQGPQFIFQYYEKEERGRGNFPDRFSARQFPNYSSELNVNALLLGDSALYLCARSFRGWDTQYFGPGTRLTVL.

Only a few counts were recorded for this clonotype. The chain has TRBV20-1 and TRBJ2-3, with D perhaps TRBD1 (5 bases). The CDR3 length is 15 residues. Trimming took 3 bases from V and 0 from J, leaving 13 bases between them. From germline, CDR1 is DFQATT and CDR2 SNEGSKA (reference sequence). Here the CDR3 reads CSASLPAGSTDTQYF. For the CDR3, the DNA is TGCAGTGCTAGTTTACCCGCAGGGAGCACAGATACGCAGTATTTT.

This clonotype was picked up many times. This chain links TRBV9 with TRBJ1-1; D is uncertain. The CDR3 is 14 amino acids. Trimming took 2 bases from V and 0 from J, leaving 8 bases between them. Germline values: CDR1 SGDLS, CDR2 YYNGEE. The CDR3 DNA reads as TGTGCCAGCAGCGTTTCTGGGATGAACACTGAAGCTTTCTTT. Encoded protein: CASSVSGMNTEAFF.

This clonotype was recorded at least ten times. V gene TRBV2 combines with J gene TRBJ2-3; 11 nucleotides match TRBD1. This CDR3 contains 16 residues. Trimming cost V 5 bases and J 5 bases; bases outside gene matches: 9. Germline V gives CDR1 SNHLY, CDR2 FYNNEI. The CDR3 spells CASSPGQGAGGDTQYF. The DNA of the CDR3 is TGTGCCAGCAGTCCTGGACAGGGGGCTGGTGGAGATACGCAGTATTTT.

The J gene is TRBJ1-3, the V gene TRBV28, with no clear D. The CDR3 runs to 15 residues. The ends were cut back, 6 bases at V and 0 bases at J, with 12 bases in the middle. Germline V gene lookup returns CDR1 MDHEN and CDR2 SYDVKM. Written as DNA, the CDR3 is TGTGCCAGCAGGGAAATCGGCAGCTCTGGAAACACCATATATTTT. The encoded protein is CASREIGSSGNTIYF.

This clonotype was seen many times. The rearrangement links TRBV5-1 to TRBJ2-3, with TRBD2 matching over 10 bases. Germline V gives CDR1 SGHRS, CDR2 YFSETQ. The CDR3 has 16 amino acids. The V gene end was trimmed by 4 bases and the J gene end by 3 bases; junction bases not matched to a gene: 8. CDR3 bases: TGCGCCAGCAGCCTCTCGCTAGCGGGAGTGACAGATACGCAGTATTTT. Translated: CASSLSLAGVTDTQYF.

This chain links TRBV20-1 with TRBJ2-7; TRBD2 matches at 7 bases. Germline loops: CDR1 DFQATT, CDR2 SNEGSKA (reference sequence). V was clipped by 0 bases and J by 2 bases; unmatched bases: 7. The CDR3 is 15 amino acids. CDR3 DNA: TGCAGTGCTAGAGAAGGTAGCGGGCCTCCCTACGAGCAGTACTTC. Translated: CSAREGSGPPYEQYF.

The V gene is TRBV24-1, the J gene TRBJ1-5; a weak D match, TRBD1 (6 bases). Germline CDR1 KGHDR, CDR2 SFDVKD. Trimming removed 1 base at V and 5 bases at J, with 8 bases between. The CDR3 consists of 14 residues. The CDR3 loop is CATSDFGTYQPQHF. Here the CDR3 DNA reads TGTGCCACCAGTGATTTCGGGACATATCAGCCCCAGCATTTT.

This clonotype was counted many times. The J gene is TRBJ2-7, the V gene TRBV30; the match to TRBD1 covers 7 bases. The CDR3 extends over 12 amino acids. The junction had 2 bases not matched to a gene; V was cut back by 2 bases and J by 4 bases. Germline V gene data show CDR1 as GTSNPN and CDR2 as SVGIG (reference sequence). CDR3 DNA sequence: TGTGCCTGGAGTAGACAGGGTTACGAGCAGTACTTC. It specifies CAWSRQGYEQYF.

This clonotype was counted between two and nine times. The rearrangement links TRBV28 to TRBJ1-4; tentatively, D is TRBD1 (5 bases). Germline V gene lookup returns CDR1 MDHEN and CDR2 SYDVKM. V lost 4 bases and J lost 0, with 15 bases in between. The length of the CDR3 is 17 residues. In DNA form, the CDR3 reads TGTGCCAGCAGTTCCCGGGGCAGTGAACCAACTAATGAAAAACTGTTTTTT. This codes for CASSSRGSEPTNEKLFF. Drawing the rest from reference TRBV28 and TRBJ1-4, the complete variable domain is DVKVTQSSRYLVKRTGEKVFLECVQDMDHENMFWYRQDPGLGLRLIYFSYDVKMKEKGDIPEGYSVSREKKERFSLILESASTNQTSMYLCASSSRGSEPTNEKLFFGSGTQLSVL.

This clonotype was recorded at least ten times. The V call is TRBV3-1, the J call TRBJ1-2; D possibly corresponds to TRBD1 (5 bases). The germline V gene encodes CDR1 LGHDT and CDR2 YNNKEL (reference sequence). This CDR3 region has 15 residues. The V end lost 1 base, the J end lost 7 bases, and 16 bases lay between the germline ends. The CDR3 coding sequence is TGTGCCAGCAGCCAAGGTCCGGGGGGGGTTGGTGGCTACACCTTC. It encodes CASSQGPGGVGGYTF.

The chain uses TRBV7-9 and TRBJ2-3, with TRBD1 matching over 9 bases. Germline CDR1 reads SEHNR; CDR2 reads FQNEAQ (reference sequence). V lost 5 bases and J lost 4; bases outside the gene matches: 13. The CDR3 length is 17 residues. The CDR3 region has the DNA TGTGCCAGCAGCCAAGACAGGGGGGGGACCCCAGCAGATACGCAGTATTTT. Translating gives CASSQDRGGTPADTQYF.

The sample holds one count of this clonotype. Because it lacks the conserved phenylalanine or tryptophan at the end, this CDR3 is likely a read error. This chain links TRBV7-9 with TRBJ1-1, with D possibly matching TRBD1 (5 bases). Trimming took 4 bases from V and 1 from J, leaving 10 bases between them. Germline CDR1 is SEHNR and CDR2 is FQNEAQ (reference sequence). This CDR3 has 14 amino acids. CDR3 amino acids: CASSWTDKNTEAFL. The CDR3 coding sequence is TGTGCCAGCAGCTGGACGGACAAGAACACTGAAGCTTTCCTT.

This clonotype was found many times. The V call is TRBV11-2, the J call TRBJ2-5, with TRBD1 as a possible D gene (5 bases). The CDR3 is 16 amino acids. From germline, CDR1 is SGHAT and CDR2 FQNNGV. V dropped 3 bases and J dropped 2 bases, with 16 bases sitting between them. In DNA, the CDR3 is TGTGCCAGCAGCTTCAGCAGGGTAAAAACACAAGAGACCCAGTACTTC. It yields the protein CASSFSRVKTQETQYF.

This clonotype has only a few counts. The V and J genes are TRBV19 and TRBJ2-4; D is perhaps TRBD1 (5 bases). The CDR3 is 16 residues long. Germline CDR1 LNHDA, CDR2 SQIVND (reference sequence). Trimming pared 5 bases from V and 0 bases from J, leaving 14 bases between. Here the CDR3 reads CASSDLGELAKNIQYF. Written as DNA, the CDR3 is TGTGCCAGTAGTGATTTAGGGGAATTAGCCAAAAACATTCAGTACTTC.

This clonotype was seen ten or more times. V is TRBV20-1 and J is TRBJ2-5; a weak D match, TRBD1 (6 bases). CDR1 is DFQATT, CDR2 SNEGSKA, per germline (reference sequence). Deletions cut 2 bases from V and 5 bases from J, with 15 bases between. The CDR3 loop spans 14 amino acids. The CDR3 DNA reads TGCAGTGCTAGAATAGAAGGGGGTTACGAGACCCAGTACTTC. It encodes CSARIEGGYETQYF.

This clonotype has ten or more counts. In DNA, the CDR3 is TGTGCCAGCACGAGAGGGGTGTCTGCTTTCTTT. This gives the protein CASTRGVSAFF. The genes are TRBV28 and TRBJ1-1; D is perhaps TRBD1 (5 bases). This CDR3 contains 11 residues. Germline CDR1 and CDR2: MDHEN and SYDVKM. V dropped 7 bases and J dropped 11 bases, with 14 bases sitting between them.

This clonotype was detected only a few times. This clone may be a read error of a much larger clone one base away. This sequence joins TRBV28 and TRBJ2-3; 15 bases match TRBD2. The CDR3 consists of 17 residues. The germline CDR1 and CDR2 sequences are MDHEN and SYDVKM. CDR3 protein: CASSWTSGRAFTDTRYF. DNA of the CDR3: TGTGCCAGCAGTTGGACTAGCGGGAGGGCCTTCACAGATACGCGGTATTTT. The full variable domain, in which reference TRBV28 and TRBJ2-3 provide the parts outside the CDR3, is DVKVTQSSRYLVKRTGEKVFLECVQDMDHENMFWYRQDPGLGLRLIYFSYDVKMKEKGDIPEGYSVSREKKERFSLILESASTNQTSMYLCASSWTSGRAFTDTRYFGPGTRLTVL.

Regarding this clonotype: A read error may explain this, as a much larger clone is one base away. This chain connects TRBV7-2 to TRBJ2-7; D is possibly TRBD2 (7 bases). Germline assignment: CDR1 SGHTA and CDR2 FQGNSA. The CDR3 has 13 amino acids. CDR3 protein: CASSSRGGYEQCF. As DNA, the CDR3 is TGTGCCAGCAGCTCTAGGGGGGGCTACGAGCAGTGCTTC.

This clonotype was observed a few times. The gene calls are TRBV5-8 and TRBJ1-4, with 9 bases fitting TRBD1. V was clipped by 3 bases and J by 8 bases; unmatched bases: 5. The germline gives CDR1 SGHTS, CDR2 YDEGEE. The CDR3 contains 14 residues. The CDR3 region is CASSWAGQGEKLFF. The CDR3 coding sequence is TGTGCCAGCAGCTGGGCGGGACAGGGAGAAAAACTGTTTTTT.

In this sample, this clonotype turned up many times. The chain uses TRBV28 and TRBJ2-7; no firm D call. The CDR3 is 13 amino acids. In germline, CDR1 is MDHEN, CDR2 SYDVKM. Trimming pared 6 bases from V and 1 base from J, leaving 10 bases between. The CDR3 region is CASSRVQSYEQYF. CDR3 coding DNA: TGTGCCAGCAGCCGCGTTCAATCCTACGAGCAGTACTTC.

This clonotype was detected many times. J is TRBJ1-5 and V is TRBV6-2 or TRBV6-3; D not resolved. The CDR3 spans 12 residues. The germline V and J ends were trimmed by 2 bases and 3 bases, with 2 bases remaining between them. Germline V gene sequence: CDR1 MNHEY, CDR2 SVGEGT. For the CDR3, the DNA is TGTGCCAGCAGTTACGACAATCAGCCCCAGCATTTT. Protein product: CASSYDNQPQHF.

This clonotype was seen many times. V and J are TRBV28 and TRBJ2-7; no reliable D call. Germline V gene sequence: CDR1 MDHEN, CDR2 SYDVKM. With 8 bases removed from V and 0 bases from J, the gap between germline ends came to 11 bases. This CDR3 is 13 amino acids long. This CDR3 reads CASGRGHSYEQYF. The CDR3, as DNA: TGTGCCAGCGGGCGCGGCCACTCCTACGAGCAGTACTTC. The entire variable domain, with the rest obtained from reference TRBV28 and TRBJ2-7, is as follows: DVKVTQSSRYLVKRTGEKVFLECVQDMDHENMFWYRQDPGLGLRLIYFSYDVKMKEKGDIPEGYSVSREKKERFSLILESASTNQTSMYLCASGRGHSYEQYFGPGTRLTVT.

The chain joins TRBV6-2 or TRBV6-3 to TRBJ2-4; 7 bases agree with TRBD1. This CDR3 is 14 amino acids long. Germline loops: CDR1 MNHEY, CDR2 SVGEGT. J was trimmed by 8 bases and V by 2 bases; bases with no gene match: 6. In DNA form, the CDR3 reads TGTGCCAGCAGTTACCCGACAGGGTTGGACATTCAGTACTTC. It specifies CASSYPTGLDIQYF.

Of note for this clonotype: One end of the junction fails to match germline, which may point to a read error. The chain's CDR3 is CSGRTSGEIQYF. The CDR3 nucleotides read TGCAGCGGCCGGACTAGCGGGGAGATCCAGTACTTC. The chain has TRBV29-1 and TRBJ2-5, with 12 bases that match TRBD2. The CDR3 consists of 12 residues. CDR1 SQVTM and CDR2 ANQGSEA come from the germline V gene.

This clonotype was observed once. This may come from a read error, since a much larger clone is one base off. The chain combines TRBV6-1 with TRBJ2-7, with D possibly TRBD2 on 5 matching bases. Germline values: CDR1 MNHNS, CDR2 SASEGT. The CDR3 covers 12 residues. The CDR3 region has the DNA TGTGCCAGCTCACCGGGAAACTACGAGCAGCACTTC. Protein sequence: CASSPGNYEQHF.